One and the same sample provided the 21 T cell receptor beta chains below, sequenced in a study of spatial heterogeneity in lung cancer. The study's findings and limits: In tumors, expanded intratumoral alpha and beta TCR counts tracked mutation counts.

Time point defined: sample taken at primary tumor resection. These TCRs are of unknown antigen specificity. TCRdb re-derived calls from the 5' RACE reads in MiXCR, one entry per CDR3 protein. Here the sample spans about 12,000 distinct CDR3 sequences, just over 5% being singletons. Sample: lung tumor tissue, taken at surgery. These receptors were obtained from a male donor with early-stage non-small cell lung cancer.

This clonotype came up many times. A library prepared for alpha chains yielded this beta chain as an off-target read; its size is of little meaning. The chain is built from TRBV20-1 and TRBJ2-1; D gene uncertain. This CDR3 has 14 residues. V lost 4 bases to trimming and J lost 0 bases, with 10 bases between them. Germline values: CDR1 DFQATT, CDR2 SNEGSKA (reference sequence). CDR3 nucleotide sequence: TGCAGTGCTAATCGGGCGATCTCCTACAATGAGCAGTTCTTC. It codes for CSANRAISYNEQFF.

This clonotype was seen at least ten times. For a library built for alpha chains, this beta chain is a stray read; little rests on its size. CDR3 DNA sequence: TGTGCCAGCAGGGACGGCAACACCGGGGAGCTGTTTTTT. Residues: CASRDGNTGELFF. The chain couples TRBV6-5 to TRBJ2-2; D gene uncertain. The CDR3 runs to 13 residues. V lost 6 bases and J 2 bases, leaving 7 bases between the germline ends. Germline lookup yields CDR1 MNHEY and CDR2 SVGAGI.

This clonotype was observed at least ten times. This beta chain is a stray sequence in a library constructed for alpha chains; its clone size is not meaningful. This chain uses TRBV28 with TRBJ2-7; D remains ambiguous. V was cut by 5 bases and J by 9 bases, with 14 bases left in between. CDR3 length: 12 residues. Germline CDR1 is MDHEN and CDR2 is SYDVKM. CDR3: CASSRRVDGQYF. The CDR3 DNA reads TGTGCCAGCAGTAGGCGCGTGGATGGGCAGTACTTC.

This clonotype has ten or more counts. The library was prepared for alpha chains; this beta chain is a stray read, so its frequency means little. The chain links TRBV28 to TRBJ2-3, with D hard to call. In germline, CDR1 is MDHEN, CDR2 SYDVKM. V lost 5 bases to trimming and J lost 10 bases, with 16 bases between them. The CDR3 sequence is 13 residues long. This chain's CDR3 is CASSTPSPSSQYF. Written as DNA, the CDR3 is TGTGCCAGCAGTACCCCGAGCCCCTCGTCGCAGTATTTT.

This clonotype was recorded many times. The library was built for alpha chains, so this beta chain is an off-target read and its size means little. CDR3 sequence reads: CSARVASRGLSNQPQHF. DNA for the CDR3: TGCAGTGCTAGAGTGGCCTCCAGGGGCCTTAGCAATCAGCCCCAGCATTTT. This sequence joins TRBV20-1 and TRBJ1-5; possible D gene TRBD1, 6 bases. V was clipped by 1 base and J by 0 bases, with 16 bases between them. The length of the CDR3 is 17 residues. CDR1 DFQATT and CDR2 SNEGSKA come from the germline V gene (reference sequence).

This clonotype was seen at least ten times. In a library made to pick up alpha chains, this beta chain is a stray read with a size that means little. V gene TRBV5-1 combines with J gene TRBJ2-5; 7 nucleotides agree with TRBD1. This CDR3 has 14 amino acids. Trimming at V came to 2 bases and at J to 2 bases, leaving 3 bases not matched to a gene. Germline V gives CDR1 SGHRS, CDR2 YFSETQ. The CDR3: CASSLGTAQETQYF. CDR3 DNA sequence: TGCGCCAGCAGCTTAGGGACAGCTCAAGAGACCCAGTACTTC.

By proportion, this clonotype is medium-sized. For a library built for alpha chains, this beta chain is a stray read; little rests on its size. The chain employs TRBV20-1 and TRBJ2-5; TRBD1 is a possible D gene (5 bases). Looked up from germline, CDR1 is DFQATT and CDR2 is SNEGSKA (reference sequence). V lost 7 bases, J lost 2 bases, and 14 bases lay in between. The CDR3 is 13 amino acids. DNA for the CDR3: TGCAGTGTCAATCAGGGAAATCAAGAGACCCAGTACTTC. As protein: CSVNQGNQETQYF.

The sample holds many counts of this clonotype. Found in a library prepared for alpha chains, this beta chain is an off-target read, and its abundance has little meaning. V gene TRBV20-1 combines with J gene TRBJ1-1; the D gene is possibly TRBD1 (5 bases). This CDR3 is 11 amino acids long. Germline V gene data show CDR1 as DFQATT and CDR2 as SNEGSKA (reference sequence). Trimming took off 2 bases at V and 5 bases at J, with 6 bases between the two ends. The DNA of the CDR3 is TGCAGTGCTAGACAGGGTACTGAAGCTTTCTTT. Encoded protein: CSARQGTEAFF.

This clonotype was recorded many times. The library was prepared for alpha chains; this beta chain is a stray read, so its frequency means little. This chain joins TRBV6-1 and TRBJ2-5, with TRBD1 as a possible D gene (5 bases). With 2 bases removed from V and 7 bases from J, the gap between germline ends came to 14 bases. CDR1 and CDR2 from the germline V gene are MNHNS and SASEGT. The CDR3 runs to 14 residues. CDR3 sequence: CASSENPGWGTQYF. CDR3 nucleotides: TGTGCCAGCAGTGAAAACCCAGGGTGGGGGACCCAGTACTTC.

Turning to this clonotype: The library was designed around alpha chains, so this beta chain is a stray read whose abundance carries little weight. V and J are TRBV30 and TRBJ2-4; D ambiguous. The germline V and J ends were trimmed by 5 bases and 9 bases, with 20 bases remaining between them. Per germline, CDR1 GTSNPN and CDR2 SVGIG (reference sequence). The CDR3 length is 14 residues. This CDR3 reads CAWEEGAMKGIQYF. CDR3 coding DNA: TGTGCCTGGGAGGAAGGAGCAATGAAGGGCATTCAGTACTTC.

In this sample, this clonotype turned up many times. A library made for alpha chains picked up this beta chain off target, so its size means little. V usage is TRBV6-1 and J usage is TRBJ1-1; D is ambiguous. The CDR3 has 13 amino acids. Deletions cut 4 bases from V and 1 base from J, with 7 bases between. CDR1 and CDR2 (germline): MNHNS, SASEGT. CDR3 DNA: TGTGCCAGCAGTGCTCTCCGGAACACTGAAGCTTTCTTT. Translating it yields CASSALRNTEAFF.

This clonotype was counted many times. The library was built for alpha chains, so this beta chain is an off-target read and its size means little. DNA for the CDR3: TGTGCCAGCAAGGACGGGGCTATCACAGATACGCAGTATTTT. It yields the protein CASKDGAITDTQYF. This chain connects TRBV28 to TRBJ2-3; either TRBD1 or TRBD2 may fit D (5 bases each). With 7 bases removed from V and 2 bases from J, the gap between germline ends came to 13 bases. Looked up from germline, CDR1 is MDHEN and CDR2 is SYDVKM. This CDR3 has 14 amino acids.

This clonotype has ten or more counts. Because the library targeted alpha chains, this beta chain is an off-target read whose size means little. The chain employs TRBV6-5 and TRBJ1-1; D is ambiguous. This CDR3 has 14 residues. Germline values: CDR1 MNHEY, CDR2 SVGAGI. V lost 2 bases, J lost 4 bases, and 11 bases lay in between. As DNA, the CDR3 is TGTGCCAGCAGTTACAGGGTACAAAGCACTGAAGCTTTCTTT. Protein: CASSYRVQSTEAFF.

This clonotype was counted many times. This beta chain came through as a stray read in a library set up for alpha chains, and its size says little. Here the CDR3 reads CASSQTAGLYEQYF. The CDR3 bases are TGCGCCAGCAGCCAAACCGCAGGGCTCTACGAGCAGTACTTC. The chain employs TRBV4-1 and TRBJ2-7; a possible D gene is TRBD1 (5 bases). From germline, CDR1 is MGHRA and CDR2 YSYEKL. Trimming took 2 bases from V and 3 from J, leaving 11 bases between them. This CDR3 has 14 amino acids.

This clonotype has at least ten counts. This beta chain appears as a stray read in a library generated for alpha chains; its size is not informative. V and J are TRBV28 and TRBJ2-7; tentative D call: TRBD1 (5 bases). With 2 bases removed from V and 3 bases from J, the gap between germline ends came to 5 bases. The CDR3 has 12 amino acids. Germline V gene lookup returns CDR1 MDHEN and CDR2 SYDVKM. This chain's CDR3 is CASSLQGYEQYF. For the CDR3, the DNA is TGTGCCAGCAGTTTACAGGGCTACGAGCAGTACTTC.

This clonotype was counted ten times or more. A library prepared for alpha chains yielded this beta chain as an off-target read; its size is of little meaning. CDR3 nucleotides: TGCGCCAGCAGCCAGGGAGAGGGAGAGACCCAGTACTTC. Translating gives CASSQGEGETQYF. This chain connects TRBV5-1 to TRBJ2-5, with D perhaps matching TRBD1 or TRBD2 (5 bases each). Germline V gene lookup returns CDR1 SGHRS and CDR2 YFSETQ. The V and J ends lost 4 bases and 4 bases respectively, with 11 bases between them. The CDR3 spans 13 residues.

There are many counts of this clonotype. Being off target in a library aimed at alpha chains, this beta chain has a size of little meaning. This chain links TRBV5-1 with TRBJ1-5, with D hard to call. Trimming took 0 bases from V and 2 from J, leaving 9 bases between them. The CDR3 is 15 residues long. Germline CDR1 is SGHRS and CDR2 is YFSETQ. As DNA, the CDR3 is TGCGCCAGCAGCTTGGCGGACGGGGGCAATCAGCCCCAGCATTTT. Translated: CASSLADGGNQPQHF.

This clonotype was recorded many times. In a library made to pick up alpha chains, this beta chain is a stray read with a size that means little. The V call is TRBV20-1, the J call TRBJ1-5; no firm D call. Trimming removed 6 bases at V and 6 bases at J, with 12 bases between. The CDR3 is 12 residues long. The germline CDR1 and CDR2 sequences are DFQATT and SNEGSKA (reference sequence). The CDR3 loop is CSASDRGQPQHF. The CDR3 DNA reads TGCAGTGCCTCGGACCGAGGTCAGCCCCAGCATTTT.

Concerning this clonotype itself: This beta chain is an unintended read in a library built for alpha chains; its size means little. The gene calls are TRBV7-9 and TRBJ1-2, with 7 bases that match TRBD1. Germline lookup yields CDR1 SEHNR and CDR2 FQNEAQ (reference sequence). This CDR3 is built from 14 residues. The V segment lost 3 bases and the J segment 4 bases; nucleotides outside the gene matches: 5. In nucleotides, the CDR3 is TGTGCCAGCAGCTTGGCAGGGGGTCCCTATGGCTACACCTTC. Translation: CASSLAGGPYGYTF.

This clonotype has a count of ten or more. With the library built for alpha chains, this beta chain is off target and its frequency is not meaningful. V and J are TRBV19 and TRBJ2-7, with no clear D. The CDR3 runs to 16 residues. V was trimmed by 3 bases and J by 0 bases, leaving 15 bases between them. Germline V lookup: CDR1 LNHDA, CDR2 SQIVND (reference sequence). DNA of the CDR3: TGTGCCAGTAGTATTTCCCTCACCGCATTCTCCTACGAGCAGTACTTC. Translation: CASSISLTAFSYEQYF.

On this clonotype: This beta chain represents an off-target read in a library built for alpha chains; its size is of limited meaning. This rearrangement joins TRBV28 to TRBJ2-4; D perhaps matches TRBD2 (5 bases). Trimming pared 6 bases from V and 7 bases from J, leaving 19 bases between. Germline assignment: CDR1 MDHEN and CDR2 SYDVKM. CDR3 size: 15 residues. The CDR3 DNA is TGTGCCAGCAGACCCGACTCCTACCGAGGGAACATTCAGTACTTC. Protein sequence: CASRPDSYRGNIQYF.